The 16 T cell receptor beta chains below were found in one sample sequenced in a study of cytomegalovirus exposure and HLA in healthy donors. This PCR relied on a set of 60 Vbeta primers and 13 Jbeta primers. The method was immunoSEQ multiplex PCR; TCRdb's version includes in-frame clones alone and lacks a portion of them. This table has some 41,000 clones, 45% to 60% appearing once. The sequencing input was PBMCs. These receptors all stem from a man aged 55 to 70 in good health and CMV-seronegative.

V and J are TRBV6-1 and TRBJ1-2; TRBD1 matches 8 bases. V was pared by 1 base and J by 4 bases, with 8 bases of the junction left unmatched. Germline-derived CDR1 and CDR2 are MNHNS and SASEGT. The CDR3 runs 16 residues. CDR3 nucleotide sequence: TGTGCCAGCAGTGAAGAGAGGGGACAGGCTCGCTATGGCTACACCTTC. This gives the protein CASSEERGQARYGYTF.

The chain links TRBV19 to TRBJ2-7, with D perhaps TRBD2 (5 bases). V was shortened by 2 bases and J by 3 bases, with 5 bases between the two germline ends. The CDR3 consists of 12 residues. The germline gives CDR1 LNHDA, CDR2 SQIVND (reference sequence). The CDR3 nucleotides read TGTGCCAGTAGTATACGGGGCTACGAGCAGTACTTC. Residues: CASSIRGYEQYF.

V gene TRBV7-2 combines with J gene TRBJ2-7; 9 nucleotides agree with TRBD1. This CDR3 has 15 residues. In germline, CDR1 is SGHTA, CDR2 FQGNSA. The V segment lost 5 bases and the J segment 4 bases; nucleotides outside the gene matches: 9. The CDR3 protein is CASSDGTGILYEQYF. CDR3 in DNA: TGTGCCAGCAGCGACGGGACAGGGATTTTATACGAGCAGTACTTC.

The V and J genes are TRBV6-5 and TRBJ2-5, with 9 bases lining up with TRBD2. The CDR3 runs to 15 residues. Germline V CDR1 and CDR2: MNHEY, SVGAGI. Germline trimming cut 0 bases from V and 5 bases from J; bases unmatched to any gene: 4. The CDR3 sequence: CASSYSASGMETQYF. In DNA, the CDR3 is TGTGCCAGCAGTTACTCGGCTAGCGGGATGGAGACCCAGTACTTC.

This clone has only a few counts. V usage is TRBV5-4 and J usage is TRBJ1-2; D is ambiguous. V was shortened by 2 bases and J by 6 bases, with 8 bases between the two germline ends. This CDR3 has 12 amino acids. Germline V gene lookup returns CDR1 SGHNT and CDR2 YYREEE (reference sequence). The CDR3 sequence: CASSLNRNGYTF. CDR3 in DNA: TGTGCCAGCAGCTTAAACAGAAATGGCTACACCTTC. Combining the CDR3 with reference TRBV5-4 and TRBJ1-2 gives the whole variable domain ETGVTQSPTHLIKTRGQQVTLRCSSQSGHNTVSWYQQALGQGPQFIFQYYREEENGRGNFPPRFSGLQFPNYSSELNVNALELDDSALYLCASSLNRNGYTFGSGTRLTVV.

The rearrangement links TRBV7-9 to TRBJ2-7; D not certain. The CDR3 is made up of 16 amino acids. The ends were cut back, 1 base at V and 2 bases at J, with 15 bases in the middle. The germline gives CDR1 SEHNR, CDR2 FQNEAQ (reference sequence). The CDR3 coding sequence is TGTGCCAGCAGCTTAGGGTCCACAAGTGTGGCCTACGAGCAGTACTTC. It translates to CASSLGSTSVAYEQYF. The whole variable domain, remainder taken from reference TRBV7-9 and TRBJ2-7, is DTGVSQNPRHKITKRGQNVTFRCDPISEHNRLYWYRQTLGQGPEFLTYFQNEAQLEKSRLLSDRFSAERPKGSFSTLEIQRTEQGDSAMYLCASSLGSTSVAYEQYFGPGTRLTVT.

The V call is TRBV28, the J call TRBJ1-5, with unresolved D. The germline CDR1 and CDR2 sequences are MDHEN and SYDVKM. This CDR3 region has 12 residues. V lost 6 bases, J lost 4 bases, and 7 bases lay in between. DNA for the CDR3: TGTGCCAGCAGCGCGGGAAATCAGCCCCAGCATTTT. Amino acids: CASSAGNQPQHF.

V is TRBV2 and J is TRBJ2-7; 8 nucleotides agree with TRBD2. The CDR3 consists of 15 residues. V lost 2 bases, J lost 6 bases, and 9 bases stayed unmatched. CDR1 and CDR2 from the germline V gene are SNHLY and FYNNEI. The CDR3 DNA follows: TGTGCCAGCAGTGAACGGGGGACTAGTCCCCCCGAGCAGTACTTC. Amino acid sequence: CASSERGTSPPEQYF.

This chain connects TRBV11-3 to TRBJ2-7, with 8 bases that match TRBD1. J lost 1 base, V lost 5 bases, and 4 bases had no gene match. Germline CDR1 reads SGHNT; CDR2 reads YENEEA. The CDR3 loop spans 14 amino acids. The CDR3 loop reads CASSRGDRSYEQYF. DNA of the CDR3: TGTGCCAGCAGCCGCGGGGACAGGTCCTACGAGCAGTACTTC. Full variable domain (remainder filled in from reference TRBV11-3 and TRBJ2-7): EAGVVQSPRYKIIEKKQPVAFWCNPISGHNTLYWYLQNLGQGPELLIRYENEEAVDDSQLPKDRFSAERLKGVDSTLKIQPAELGDSAVYLCASSRGDRSYEQYFGPGTRLTVT.

This chain joins TRBV7-9 and TRBJ2-7; the D gene is possibly TRBD1 (5 bases). Trimming stripped 6 bases from V and 4 bases from J, with 13 bases between. The CDR3 loop spans 13 amino acids. Germline CDR1 reads SEHNR; CDR2 reads FQNEAQ (reference sequence). The chain's CDR3 is CASRPDSGYEQYF. The CDR3 nucleotides are TGTGCCAGCAGGCCAGACAGTGGTTACGAGCAGTACTTC.

This clone was counted only a few times. The chain combines TRBV29-1 with TRBJ2-7; 8 bases agree with TRBD1. V was clipped by 4 bases and J by 7 bases; unmatched bases: 9. The CDR3 is 13 amino acids. Germline V lookup: CDR1 SQVTM, CDR2 ANQGSEA. For the CDR3, the DNA is TGCAGCGTTGGGGTGCAGGGGGCAGGGGAGCAGTACTTC. Translation: CSVGVQGAGEQYF.

The chain carries TRBV5-1 and TRBJ2-5, with D perhaps matching TRBD1 (6 bases). CDR3 length: 12 residues. V was cut by 7 bases and J by 0 bases, with 7 bases left in between. Germline CDR1 SGHRS, CDR2 YFSETQ. The CDR3 is CASRQDQETQYF. CDR3 nucleotides: TGCGCCAGCCGACAGGACCAAGAGACCCAGTACTTC.

The chain carries TRBV29-1 and TRBJ2-2; D may be TRBD1 (6 bases). The V end lost 7 bases, the J end lost 2 bases, and 8 bases lay between the germline ends. The germline CDR1 and CDR2 sequences are SQVTM and ANQGSEA. The CDR3 has 12 amino acids. The CDR3 loop reads CSAGTNTGELFF. DNA for the CDR3: TGCAGCGCCGGGACAAACACCGGGGAGCTGTTTTTT.

This clone has more than one count but fewer than ten. This chain uses TRBV7-2 with TRBJ1-5, with 7 bases fitting TRBD1. The germline gives CDR1 SGHTA, CDR2 FQGNSA. Losses at the gene ends were 4 bases for V and 6 bases for J; bases not matched to a gene: 9. This CDR3 has 15 amino acids. The CDR3 bases are TGTGCCAGCAGCTCGACAGGGAATGTGGGTCAGCCCCAGCATTTT. Translation gives CASSSTGNVGQPQHF.

CDR3 in amino acids: CASSLVGGKSHEQYF. The DNA of the CDR3 is TGTGCCAGCAGCTTAGTGGGGGGTAAATCCCACGAGCAGTACTTC. The chain combines TRBV7-9 with TRBJ2-7, with D perhaps matching TRBD2 (6 bases). The CDR3 covers 15 residues. Per the germline V gene, CDR1 is SEHNR and CDR2 is FQNEAQ (reference sequence). Trimming cost V 1 base and J 5 bases, with 15 bases left between them. The full variable domain, rest sourced from reference TRBV7-9 and TRBJ2-7, is DTGVSQNPRHKITKRGQNVTFRCDPISEHNRLYWYRQTLGQGPEFLTYFQNEAQLEKSRLLSDRFSAERPKGSFSTLEIQRTEQGDSAMYLCASSLVGGKSHEQYFGPGTRLTVT.

The CDR3 DNA reads TGTGCCAGCAGCGTTGGAGGCTCTGGGGCCAACGTCCTGACTTTC. The encoded protein is CASSVGGSGANVLTF. V and J are TRBV9 and TRBJ2-6, with D tentatively TRBD2 (5 bases). Per germline, CDR1 SGDLS and CDR2 YYNGEE. V lost 2 bases and J 0 bases, leaving 6 bases between the germline ends. CDR3 length equals 15 residues. Full variable domain (rest looked up from reference TRBV9 and TRBJ2-6): DSGVTQTPKHLITATGQRVTLRCSPRSGDLSVYWYQQSLDQGLQFLIQYYNGEERAKGNILERFSAQQFPDLHSELNLSSLELGDSALYFCASSVGGSGANVLTFGAGSRLTVL.